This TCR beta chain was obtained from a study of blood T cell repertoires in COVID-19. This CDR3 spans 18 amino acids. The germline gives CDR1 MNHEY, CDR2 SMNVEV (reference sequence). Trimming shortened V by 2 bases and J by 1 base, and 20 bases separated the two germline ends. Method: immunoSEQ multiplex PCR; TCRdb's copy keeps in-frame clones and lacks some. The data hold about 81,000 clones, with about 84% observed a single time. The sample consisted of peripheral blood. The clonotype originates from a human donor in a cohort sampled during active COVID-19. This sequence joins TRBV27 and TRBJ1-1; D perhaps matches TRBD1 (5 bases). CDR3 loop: CASSLLARGRKGNTEAFF. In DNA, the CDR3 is TGTGCCAGCAGTTTACTGGCTAGGGGCCGCAAAGGGAACACTGAAGCTTTCTTT.